Included here is one T cell receptor (beta chain) sequence, with context. Its antigen is unidentified. Germline loops: CDR1 ENHRY, CDR2 SYGVKD. This CDR3 has 14 amino acids. The germline V and J ends were trimmed by 3 bases and 9 bases, with 15 bases remaining between them. This entry is derived from a study of shared clonotypes between healthy human individuals. Study summary: There were three CD4 naive, three CD4 memory, two CD8 naive and one CD8 memory plates per donor. Whole-study results and caveats: Only blood was sampled, and tissue TCR repertoires likely differ from blood ones.

CCR7-negative CD45RA+ TemRA cells were combined with CD45RO+ cells to form CD8 memory. Every immunoSEQ plate was one replicate of a subset's evenly spread DNA. Sequencing was performed with immunoSEQ multiplex PCR; in TCRdb, only in-frame clones are kept and a portion is missing. Here the sample spans around 690,000 clones, about 90% being singletons. The chain joins TRBV10-3 to TRBJ2-1, with D possibly being TRBD2 (7 bases). The sequence was obtained from a man younger than 35 in good health. Some clones in this sample may be carry-over from other donors' samples. The sample consisted of memory CD8+ T cells from PBMCs. The sample's subset: CD45RO+ cells pooled with CCR7-negative TemRA cells. The CDR3 nucleotides read TGTGCCATCAGTGACGGGGGGCGCGGCTTTGAGCAGTTCTTC. Protein product: CAISDGGRGFEQFF.